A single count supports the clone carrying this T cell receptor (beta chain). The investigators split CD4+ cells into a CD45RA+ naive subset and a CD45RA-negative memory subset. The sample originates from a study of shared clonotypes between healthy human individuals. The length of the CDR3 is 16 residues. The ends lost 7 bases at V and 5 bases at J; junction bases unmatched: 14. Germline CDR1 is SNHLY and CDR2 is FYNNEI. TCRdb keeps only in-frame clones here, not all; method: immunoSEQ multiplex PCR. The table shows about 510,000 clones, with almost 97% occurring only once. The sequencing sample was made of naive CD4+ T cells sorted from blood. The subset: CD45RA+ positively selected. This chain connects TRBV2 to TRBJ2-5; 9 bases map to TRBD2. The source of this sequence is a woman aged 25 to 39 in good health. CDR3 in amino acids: CASISSGTPGGETQYF. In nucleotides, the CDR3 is TGTGCCAGCATTTCTAGCGGGACCCCGGGGGGCGAGACCCAGTACTTC. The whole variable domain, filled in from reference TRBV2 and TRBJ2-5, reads EPEVTQTPSHQVTQMGQEVILRCVPISNHLYFYWYRQILGQKVEFLVSFYNNEISEKSEIFDDQFSVERPDGSNFTLKIRSTKLEDSAMYFCASISSGTPGGETQYFGPGTRLLVL.